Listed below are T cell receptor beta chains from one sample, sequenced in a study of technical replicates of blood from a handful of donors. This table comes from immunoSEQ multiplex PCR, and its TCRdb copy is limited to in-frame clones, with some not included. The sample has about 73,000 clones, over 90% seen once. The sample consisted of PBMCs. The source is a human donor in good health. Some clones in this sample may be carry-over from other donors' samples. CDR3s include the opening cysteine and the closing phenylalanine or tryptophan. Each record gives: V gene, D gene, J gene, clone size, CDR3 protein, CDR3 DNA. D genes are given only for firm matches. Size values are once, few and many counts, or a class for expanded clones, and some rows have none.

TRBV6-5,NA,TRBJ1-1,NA,CASSLTANTEAFF,TGTGCCAGCTCACTTACAGCGAACACTGAAGCTTTCTTT
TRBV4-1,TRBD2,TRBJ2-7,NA,CASSQDNLAGAGYEQYF,TGCGCCAGCAGCCAAGATAATCTAGCGGGAGCAGGGTACGAGCAGTACTTC
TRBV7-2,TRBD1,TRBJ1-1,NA,CASNRPGQGASEAFF,TGTGCCAGCAACAGACCCGGACAGGGGGCGTCTGAAGCTTTCTTT
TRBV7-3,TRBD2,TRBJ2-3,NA,CASSLYSSRNSGGRDTQYF,TGTGCCAGCAGCTTATATAGTTCCAGGAACAGCGGGGGGAGGGATACGCAGTATTTT
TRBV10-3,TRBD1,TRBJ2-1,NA,CAIRGTGGHNEQFF,TGTGCCATCAGAGGGACAGGGGGGCACAATGAGCAGTTCTTC
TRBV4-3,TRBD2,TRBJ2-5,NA,CASSQTSGRQETQYF,TGCGCCAGCAGCCAGACTAGCGGGAGACAAGAGACCCAGTACTTC
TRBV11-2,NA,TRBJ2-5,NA,CASSSMYQETQYF,TGTGCCAGCAGTTCCATGTACCAAGAGACCCAGTACTTC
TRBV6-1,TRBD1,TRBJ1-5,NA,CASSAGQKKNQPQHF,TGTGCCAGCAGCGCGGGACAGAAAAAGAATCAGCCCCAGCATTTT
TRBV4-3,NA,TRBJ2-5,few,CASSQRPLGPAGETQYF,TGCGCCAGCAGCCAACGACCTCTGGGCCCCGCGGGGGAGACCCAGTACTTC
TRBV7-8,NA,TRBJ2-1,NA,CASNKDSYNEQFF,TGTGCCAGCAACAAGGACAGCTACAATGAGCAGTTCTTC
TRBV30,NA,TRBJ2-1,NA,CAVAASYNEQFF,TGTGCTGTAGCGGCCTCCTACAATGAGCAGTTCTTC
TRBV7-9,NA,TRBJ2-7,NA,CASSLEQGRYEQYF,TGTGCCAGCAGCTTAGAACAGGGCCGGTACGAGCAGTACTTC
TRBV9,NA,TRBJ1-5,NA,CASSPSESSNQPQHF,TGTGCCAGCAGCCCCAGCGAATCGAGCAATCAGCCCCAGCATTTT
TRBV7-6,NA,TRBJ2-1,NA,CASSLMALAPHEQFF,TGTGCCAGCAGCTTAATGGCGCTAGCCCCCCATGAGCAGTTCTTC